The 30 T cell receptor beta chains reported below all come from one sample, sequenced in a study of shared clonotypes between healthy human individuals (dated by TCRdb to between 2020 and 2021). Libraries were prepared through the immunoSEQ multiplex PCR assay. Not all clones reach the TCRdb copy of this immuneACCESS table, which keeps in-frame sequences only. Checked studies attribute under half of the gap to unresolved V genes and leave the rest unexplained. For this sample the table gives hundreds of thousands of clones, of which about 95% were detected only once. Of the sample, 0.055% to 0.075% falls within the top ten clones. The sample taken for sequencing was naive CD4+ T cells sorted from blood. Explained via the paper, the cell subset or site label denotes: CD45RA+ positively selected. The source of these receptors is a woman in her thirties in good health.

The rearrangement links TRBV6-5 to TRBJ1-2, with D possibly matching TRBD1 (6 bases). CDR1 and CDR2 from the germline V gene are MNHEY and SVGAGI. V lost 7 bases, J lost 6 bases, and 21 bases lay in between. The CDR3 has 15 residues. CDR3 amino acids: CASKRGEPMVDGYTF. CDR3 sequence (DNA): TGTGCCAGCAAGAGGGGGGAGCCCATGGTGGATGGCTACACCTTC.

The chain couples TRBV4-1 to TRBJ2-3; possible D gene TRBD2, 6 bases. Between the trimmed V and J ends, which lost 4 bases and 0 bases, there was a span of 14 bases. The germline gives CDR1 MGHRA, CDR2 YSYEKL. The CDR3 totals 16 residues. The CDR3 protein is CASSRTLALSTDTQYF. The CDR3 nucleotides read TGCGCCAGCAGCCGCACGCTAGCGTTAAGCACAGATACGCAGTATTTT.

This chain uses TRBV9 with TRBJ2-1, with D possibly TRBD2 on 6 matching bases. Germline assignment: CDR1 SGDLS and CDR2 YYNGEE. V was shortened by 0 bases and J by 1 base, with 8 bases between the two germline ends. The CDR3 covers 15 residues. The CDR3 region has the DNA TGTGCCAGCAGCGTAGTAGCGGCTTCCTACAATGAGCAGTTCTTC. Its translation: CASSVVAASYNEQFF.

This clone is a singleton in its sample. The CDR3 here is CASGGLAAYEQYF. As DNA, the CDR3 is TGTGCCAGCGGGGGACTAGCGGCCTACGAGCAGTACTTC. V usage is TRBV27 and J usage is TRBJ2-5, with 11 bases identical to TRBD2. The DNA end favors TRBJ2-7, so the J call may be wrong. The CDR3 has 13 residues. Germline loops: CDR1 MNHEY, CDR2 SMNVEV (reference sequence).

The CDR3 DNA follows: TGTGCCTGGAGTGTACGGCGGATATACACCCGACGTGGAGGGGTAGGCTCACCCCTCCACTTT. Protein sequence: CAWSVRRIYTRRGGVGSPLHF. The V gene is TRBV30, the J gene TRBJ1-6; tentative D call: TRBD1 (5 bases). CDR1 GTSNPN and CDR2 SVGIG come from the germline V gene (reference sequence). Trimming took 0 bases from V and 10 from J, leaving 34 bases between them. The CDR3 runs to 21 residues.

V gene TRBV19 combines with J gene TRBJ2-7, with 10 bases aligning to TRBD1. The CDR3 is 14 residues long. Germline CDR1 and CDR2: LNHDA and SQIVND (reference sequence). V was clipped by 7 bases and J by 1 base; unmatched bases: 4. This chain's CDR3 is CASMRGQGSYEQYF. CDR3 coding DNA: TGTGCCAGTATGAGGGGACAGGGGTCCTACGAGCAGTACTTC.

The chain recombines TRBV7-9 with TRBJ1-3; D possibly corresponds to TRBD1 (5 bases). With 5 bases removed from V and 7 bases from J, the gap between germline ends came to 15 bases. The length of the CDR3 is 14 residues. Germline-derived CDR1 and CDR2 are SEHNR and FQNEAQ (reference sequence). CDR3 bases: TGTGCCAGCAGCCCATACGGACGGGGGAACACCATATATTTT. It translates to CASSPYGRGNTIYF.

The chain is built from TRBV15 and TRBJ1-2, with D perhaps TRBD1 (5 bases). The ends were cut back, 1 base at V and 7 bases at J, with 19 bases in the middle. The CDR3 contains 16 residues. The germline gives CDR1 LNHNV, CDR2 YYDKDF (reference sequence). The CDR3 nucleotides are TGTGCCACCAGCAGAGGACCAGAAGCAGGGATCGGTGGCTACACCTTC. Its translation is CATSRGPEAGIGGYTF.

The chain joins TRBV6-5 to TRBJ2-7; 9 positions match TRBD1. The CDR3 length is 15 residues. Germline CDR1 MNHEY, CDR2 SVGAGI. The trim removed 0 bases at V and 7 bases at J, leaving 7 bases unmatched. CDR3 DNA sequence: TGTGCCAGCAGTTACTCAGGGACAGGGAGATGGGAGCAGTACTTC. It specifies CASSYSGTGRWEQYF.

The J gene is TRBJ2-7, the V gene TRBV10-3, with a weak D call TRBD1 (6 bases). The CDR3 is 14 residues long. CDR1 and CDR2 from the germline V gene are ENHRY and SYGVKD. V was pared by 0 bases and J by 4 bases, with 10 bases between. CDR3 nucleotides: TGTGCCATCAGTGAGTCGAACGACAGGTACGAGCAGTACTTC. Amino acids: CAISESNDRYEQYF.

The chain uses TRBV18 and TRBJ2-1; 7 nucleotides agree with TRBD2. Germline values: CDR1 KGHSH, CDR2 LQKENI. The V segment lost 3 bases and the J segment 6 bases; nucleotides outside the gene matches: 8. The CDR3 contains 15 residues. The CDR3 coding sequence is TGTGCCAGCTCACCTCAGAGGGAGGGCCTCAATGAGCAGTTCTTC. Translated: CASSPQREGLNEQFF.

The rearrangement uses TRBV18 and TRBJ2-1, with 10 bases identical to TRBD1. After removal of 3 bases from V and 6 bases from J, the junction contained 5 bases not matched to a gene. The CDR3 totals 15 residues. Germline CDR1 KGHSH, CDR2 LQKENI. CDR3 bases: TGTGCCAGCTCACCCGGGACAGGGGCTGGCAATGAGCAGTTCTTC. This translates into CASSPGTGAGNEQFF.

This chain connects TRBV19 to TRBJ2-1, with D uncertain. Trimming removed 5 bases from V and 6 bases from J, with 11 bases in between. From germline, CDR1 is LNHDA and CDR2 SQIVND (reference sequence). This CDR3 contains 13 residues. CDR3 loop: CASSLVIGNEQFF. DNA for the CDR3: TGTGCCAGTAGTCTGGTCATCGGCAATGAGCAGTTCTTC. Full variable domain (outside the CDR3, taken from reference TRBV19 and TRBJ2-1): DGGITQSPKYLFRKEGQNVTLSCEQNLNHDAMYWYRQDPGQGLRLIYYSQIVNDFQKGDIAEGYSVSREKKESFPLTVTSAQKNPTAFYLCASSLVIGNEQFFGPGTRLTVL.

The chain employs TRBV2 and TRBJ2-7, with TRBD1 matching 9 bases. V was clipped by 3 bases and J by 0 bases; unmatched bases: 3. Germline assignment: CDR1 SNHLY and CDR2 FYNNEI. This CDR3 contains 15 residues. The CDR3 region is CASSDGQGPSYEQYF. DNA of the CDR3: TGTGCCAGCAGTGATGGACAGGGGCCCTCCTACGAGCAGTACTTC.

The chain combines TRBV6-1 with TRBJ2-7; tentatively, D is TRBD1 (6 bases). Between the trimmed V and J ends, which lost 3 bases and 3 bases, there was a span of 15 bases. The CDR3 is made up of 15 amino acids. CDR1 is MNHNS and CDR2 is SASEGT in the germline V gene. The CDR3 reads CASSDQGTPFYEQYF. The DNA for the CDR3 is TGTGCCAGCAGTGATCAAGGGACACCTTTCTACGAGCAGTACTTC.

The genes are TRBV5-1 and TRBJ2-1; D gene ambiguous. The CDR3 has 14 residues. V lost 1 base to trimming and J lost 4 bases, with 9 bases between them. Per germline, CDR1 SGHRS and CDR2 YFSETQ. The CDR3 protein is CASSLPDAYNEQFF. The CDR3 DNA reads TGCGCCAGCAGCTTGCCCGATGCTTACAATGAGCAGTTCTTC. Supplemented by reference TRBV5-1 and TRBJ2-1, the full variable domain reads KAGVTQTPRYLIKTRGQQVTLSCSPISGHRSVSWYQQTPGQGLQFLFEYFSETQRNKGNFPGRFSGRQFSNSRSEMNVSTLELGDSALYLCASSLPDAYNEQFFGPGTRLTVL.

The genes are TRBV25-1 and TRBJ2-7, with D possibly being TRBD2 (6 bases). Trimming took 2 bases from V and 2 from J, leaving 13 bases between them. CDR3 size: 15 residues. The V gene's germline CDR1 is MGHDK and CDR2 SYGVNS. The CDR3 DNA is TGTGCCAGCAGTGAACTGGTAGCGGCCCCCTACGAGCAGTACTTC. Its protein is CASSELVAAPYEQYF.

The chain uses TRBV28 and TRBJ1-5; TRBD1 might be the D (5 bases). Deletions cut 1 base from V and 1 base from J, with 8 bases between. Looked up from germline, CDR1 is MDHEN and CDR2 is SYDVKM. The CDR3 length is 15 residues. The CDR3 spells CASSLSPGSNQPQHF. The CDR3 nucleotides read TGTGCCAGCAGTTTATCTCCAGGGAGCAATCAGCCCCAGCATTTT.

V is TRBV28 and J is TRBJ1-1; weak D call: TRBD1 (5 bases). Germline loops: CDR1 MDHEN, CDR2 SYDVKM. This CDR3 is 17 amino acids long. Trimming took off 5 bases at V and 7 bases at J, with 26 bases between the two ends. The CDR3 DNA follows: TGTGCCAGCAGTCCCATTAGGCGGGTGGCGGGGGAACATGAAGCTTTCTTT. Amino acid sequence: CASSPIRRVAGEHEAFF.

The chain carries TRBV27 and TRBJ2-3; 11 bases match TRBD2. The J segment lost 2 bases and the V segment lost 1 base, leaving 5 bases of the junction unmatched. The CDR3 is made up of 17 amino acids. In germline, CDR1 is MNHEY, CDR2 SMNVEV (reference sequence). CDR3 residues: CASSLYRGLADTDTQYF. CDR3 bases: TGTGCCAGCAGTTTATATAGGGGACTAGCGGACACAGATACGCAGTATTTT.

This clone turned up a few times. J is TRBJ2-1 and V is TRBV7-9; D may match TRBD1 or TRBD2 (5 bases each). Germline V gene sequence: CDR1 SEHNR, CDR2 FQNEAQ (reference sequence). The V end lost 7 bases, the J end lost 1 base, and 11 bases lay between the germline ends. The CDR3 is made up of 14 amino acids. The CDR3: CASIQGPSYNEQFF. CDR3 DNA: TGTGCCAGCATCCAGGGACCTTCCTACAATGAGCAGTTCTTC.

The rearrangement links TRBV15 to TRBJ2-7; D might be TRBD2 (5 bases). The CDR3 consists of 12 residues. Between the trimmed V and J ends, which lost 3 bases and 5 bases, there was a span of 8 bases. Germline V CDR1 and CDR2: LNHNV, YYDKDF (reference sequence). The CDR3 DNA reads TGTGCCACCAGCAGGGACTTTCACGAGCAGTACTTC. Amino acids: CATSRDFHEQYF.

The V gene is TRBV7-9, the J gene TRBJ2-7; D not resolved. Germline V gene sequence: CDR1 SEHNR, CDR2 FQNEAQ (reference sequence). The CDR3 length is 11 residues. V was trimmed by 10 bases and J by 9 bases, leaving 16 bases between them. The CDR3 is CATGTLRGQYF. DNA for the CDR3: TGTGCCACCGGAACCTTACGAGGGCAGTACTTC.

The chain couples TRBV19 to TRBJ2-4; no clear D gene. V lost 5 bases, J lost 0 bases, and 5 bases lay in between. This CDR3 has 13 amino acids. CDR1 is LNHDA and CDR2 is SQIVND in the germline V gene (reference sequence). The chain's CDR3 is CASSGLAKNIQYF. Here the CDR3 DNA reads TGTGCCAGTAGTGGGTTAGCCAAAAACATTCAGTACTTC.

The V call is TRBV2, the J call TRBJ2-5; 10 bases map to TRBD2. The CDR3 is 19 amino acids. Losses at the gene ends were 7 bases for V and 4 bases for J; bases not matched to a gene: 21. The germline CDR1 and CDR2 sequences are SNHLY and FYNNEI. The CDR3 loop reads CASIENPPGLAVPPETQYF. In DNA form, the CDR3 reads TGTGCCAGCATCGAAAACCCCCCAGGACTAGCGGTCCCCCCAGAGACCCAGTACTTC.

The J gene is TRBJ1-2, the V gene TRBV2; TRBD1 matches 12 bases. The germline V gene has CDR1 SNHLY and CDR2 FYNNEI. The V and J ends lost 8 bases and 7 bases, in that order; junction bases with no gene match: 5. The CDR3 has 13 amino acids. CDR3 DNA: TGTGCCAGCCTGGGACAGGGGGCGAGTGGCTACACCTTC. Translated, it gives CASLGQGASGYTF.

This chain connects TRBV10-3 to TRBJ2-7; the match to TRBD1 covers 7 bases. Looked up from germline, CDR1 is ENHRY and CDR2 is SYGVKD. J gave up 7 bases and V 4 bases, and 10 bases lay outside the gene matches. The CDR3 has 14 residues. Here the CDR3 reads CAISVGTALWEQYF. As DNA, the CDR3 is TGTGCCATCAGTGTGGGGACAGCGTTGTGGGAGCAGTACTTC.

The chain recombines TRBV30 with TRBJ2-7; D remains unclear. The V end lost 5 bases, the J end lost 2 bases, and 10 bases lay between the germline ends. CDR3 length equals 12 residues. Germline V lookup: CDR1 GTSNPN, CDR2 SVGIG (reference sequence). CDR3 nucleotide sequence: TGTGCCTGGGTAGCCCATACCTACGAGCAGTACTTC. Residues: CAWVAHTYEQYF. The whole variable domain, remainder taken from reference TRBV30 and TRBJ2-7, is SQTIHQWPATLVQPVGSPLSLECTVEGTSNPNLYWYRQAAGRGLQLLFYSVGIGQISSEVPQNLSASRPQDRQFILSSKKLLLSDSGFYLCAWVAHTYEQYFGPGTRLTVT.

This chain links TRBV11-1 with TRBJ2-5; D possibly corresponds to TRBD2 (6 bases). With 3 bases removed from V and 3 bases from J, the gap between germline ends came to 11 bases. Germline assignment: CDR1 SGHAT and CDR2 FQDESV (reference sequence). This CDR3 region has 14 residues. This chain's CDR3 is CASSFRGGEETQYF. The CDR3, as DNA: TGTGCCAGCAGCTTTCGTGGAGGGGAAGAGACCCAGTACTTC.

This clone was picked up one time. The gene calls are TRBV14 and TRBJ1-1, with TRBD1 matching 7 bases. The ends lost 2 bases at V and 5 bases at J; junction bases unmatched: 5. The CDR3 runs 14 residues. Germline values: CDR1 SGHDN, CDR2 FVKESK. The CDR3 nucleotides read TGTGCCAGCAGCCAAACCCTGACAGGGACTGAAGCTTTCTTT. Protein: CASSQTLTGTEAFF. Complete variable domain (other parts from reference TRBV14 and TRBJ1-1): EAGVTQFPSHSVIEKGQTVTLRCDPISGHDNLYWYRRVMGKEIKFLLHFVKESKQDESGMPNNRFLAERTGGTYSTLKVQPAELEDSGVYFCASSQTLTGTEAFFGQGTRLTVV.